This T cell receptor beta chain was recorded in a study of blood T cell repertoires in COVID-19. V shed 1 base and J shed 9 bases, with 17 bases lying between them. The CDR3 runs 16 residues. Germline V gives CDR1 SGHRS, CDR2 YFSETQ. TCRdb keeps only in-frame clones here, not all; method: immunoSEQ multiplex PCR. The sample yields 130,000 or so clones, over 75% seen once. The sequence came from a man aged 55 to 70 with acute or convalescent COVID-19. Source material: peripheral blood. V is TRBV5-1 and J is TRBJ1-6, with unresolved D. The CDR3 nucleotides read TGCGCCAGCAGCTTGACGGGAGGCACAGTCGGTTCACCCCTCCACTTT. Encoded protein: CASSLTGGTVGSPLHF.